This T cell receptor beta chain comes out of a study of cytomegalovirus exposure and HLA in healthy donors. 60 Vbeta and 13 Jbeta primers were used in PCR. Profiling relied on immunoSEQ multiplex PCR, and the TCRdb table lists in-frame clones only, not all of them. There are about 76,000 clones in the sample; approximately 79% occur only once, and 2.5% lies in the top ten. This CDR3 comprises 12 residues. Germline-derived CDR1 and CDR2 are LNHDA and SQIVND (reference sequence). The V and J ends lost 3 bases and 7 bases respectively, with 7 bases between them. The chain employs TRBV19 and TRBJ2-1; no firm D call. The sequenced sample consisted of PBMCs. The sequence came from a man in his thirties or forties in good health and CMV-seronegative. The CDR3 sequence: CASSIGQNEQFF. The CDR3 DNA sequence: TGTGCCAGTAGTATTGGCCAGAATGAGCAGTTCTTC.